The rows below give T cell receptor beta chains drawn from one sample of a study of shared clonotypes between healthy human individuals. Libraries were prepared by immunoSEQ multiplex PCR; TCRdb keeps only in-frame clonotypes and omits some of them. Of about 980,000 clones listed, over 75% were seen once; the top ten hold about 1.5%. The material sequenced was memory CD4+ T cells sorted from blood. The receptors were sampled from a man younger than 30 in good health. Both conserved end residues are trimmed from each CDR3.

j_call: TRBJ1-1
v_call: TRBV10-1
cdr3_aa: ASSTVPGLGTEAF

j_call: TRBJ2-2
v_call: TRBV18
cdr3_aa: ASSPPVTGGSGELF

j_call: TRBJ2-3
v_call: TRBV15
cdr3_aa: ATSGLAGDNARSTDTQY

j_call: TRBJ2-3
v_call: TRBV2
cdr3_aa: ASSSSGGKGDTQY

j_call: TRBJ2-5
v_call: TRBV5-6
cdr3_aa: ASSLSKGAKETQY

j_call: TRBJ2-1
v_call: TRBV7-2
cdr3_aa: ASSLLAGGPGEQF

j_call: TRBJ2-3
v_call: TRBV30
cdr3_aa: AWSVGSGGSDTQY

j_call: TRBJ1-2
v_call: TRBV2
cdr3_aa: ASSRDGLGGYT

j_call: TRBJ2-5
v_call: TRBV2
cdr3_aa: ASSELAGGSQY

j_call: TRBJ2-5
v_call: TRBV10-3
cdr3_aa: AISETPGGQETQY

j_call: TRBJ2-3
v_call: TRBV25-1
cdr3_aa: ASAQRGDTQY

j_call: TRBJ2-3
v_call: TRBV9
cdr3_aa: ASSVEFRGDTQY

j_call: TRBJ2-7
v_call: TRBV11-2
cdr3_aa: ASSPPFDTPEQY

j_call: TRBJ2-5
v_call: TRBV6-8
cdr3_aa: ASTRLAIQY

j_call: TRBJ2-1
v_call: TRBV7-3
cdr3_aa: ASSPTGQGMYEQF

j_call: TRBJ1-2
v_call: TRBV20-1
cdr3_aa: SAYYNSGYT

j_call: TRBJ1-4
v_call: TRBV5-6
cdr3_aa: ASSFNPGEVNEKLF

j_call: TRBJ1-4
v_call: TRBV18
cdr3_aa: ASSPRQGGNEKLF

j_call: TRBJ1-6
v_call: TRBV11-2
cdr3_aa: ASTAGGVGSPLH

j_call: TRBJ2-7
v_call: TRBV25-1
cdr3_aa: ASSFPGTSSYEQY

j_call: TRBJ2-1
v_call: TRBV6-1
cdr3_aa: ASTINRGSNEQF

j_call: TRBJ2-1
v_call: TRBV28
cdr3_aa: ASSLVAGGPRNEQF

j_call: TRBJ2-7
v_call: TRBV29-1
cdr3_aa: SVEGLAYEQY

j_call: TRBJ2-6
v_call: TRBV2
cdr3_aa: ASSERRSSGANVLT

j_call: TRBJ2-5
v_call: TRBV7-3
cdr3_aa: ASSLRGGPRVGETQY

j_call: TRBJ2-7
v_call: TRBV19
cdr3_aa: ASSMEGSYEQY

j_call: TRBJ1-1
v_call: TRBV18
cdr3_aa: ASSPPSGVGGRAF

j_call: TRBJ2-2
v_call: TRBV18
cdr3_aa: ASSPIHGSGGELF

j_call: TRBJ1-3
v_call: TRBV28
cdr3_aa: ASSTQTRRTIY